This record covers a single T cell receptor (beta chain). Its antigen remains unidentified. The data are from a study of shared clonotypes between healthy human individuals. Study-wide results and limits: Clonotype sharing among donors was thought likely to change with sequencing depth.

The assay was immunoSEQ multiplex PCR, and TCRdb's table has in-frame clones only and misses some. This table has some 1.4 million clones, 96% appearing once. The CDR3 is made up of 14 amino acids. The trim removed 7 bases at V and 2 bases at J, leaving 7 bases unmatched. Germline lookup yields CDR1 MNHNS and CDR2 SASEGT. Material for sequencing was naive CD4+ T cells sorted from blood. Subset specified: CD45RA+ positively selected. The sequence came from a man aged 25 to 45 in good health. V and J are TRBV6-1 and TRBJ2-7; 8 nucleotides agree with TRBD1. CDR3 sequence reads: CASKAGGLTYEQYF. DNA for the CDR3: TGTGCCAGCAAGGCAGGGGGCCTTACCTACGAGCAGTACTTC.